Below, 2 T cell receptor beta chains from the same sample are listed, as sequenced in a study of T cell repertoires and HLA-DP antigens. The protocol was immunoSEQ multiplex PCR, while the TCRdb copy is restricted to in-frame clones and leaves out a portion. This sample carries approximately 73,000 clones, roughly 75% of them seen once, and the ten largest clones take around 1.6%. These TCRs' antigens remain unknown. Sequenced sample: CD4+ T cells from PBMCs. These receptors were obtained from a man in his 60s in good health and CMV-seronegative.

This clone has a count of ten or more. The CDR3 region is CASSFGQGDYGYTF. The CDR3 DNA is TGTGCCAGCAGTTTCGGACAGGGCGACTATGGCTACACCTTC. This rearrangement joins TRBV27 to TRBJ1-2, with 8 positions matching TRBD1. Germline V gives CDR1 MNHEY, CDR2 SMNVEV (reference sequence). Unmatched junction bases numbered 3, after V lost 3 bases and J lost 3 bases. The CDR3 sequence is 14 residues long.

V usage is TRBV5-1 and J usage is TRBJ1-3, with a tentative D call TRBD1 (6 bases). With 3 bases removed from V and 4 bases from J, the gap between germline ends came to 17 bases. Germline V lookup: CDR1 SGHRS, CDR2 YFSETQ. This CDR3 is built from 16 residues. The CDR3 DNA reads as TGCGCCAGCAGCTCACAGTCCGGGACAAGAGGAAACACCATATATTTT. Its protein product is CASSSQSGTRGNTIYF.